The 10 T cell receptor beta chains presented below share a single source sample, sequenced in a study of blood T cells in healthy people across ages. The authors ran a second PCR of about 7 to 11 cycles using a sample-barcoded 5' primer and a J-beta primer mix. TCRdb re-called the 5' RACE reads with MiXCR, one entry per CDR3 protein. The table lists approximately 800,000 distinct CDR3 sequences, 20% to 25% of them singletons. These data were likewise used in another study, on T cells of mothers and their children.

The specimen sequenced was blood. The receptor set was obtained from a boy between 10 and 17 years old in good health.

This chain links TRBV7-9 with TRBJ1-5; D might be TRBD1 (5 bases). CDR1 is SEHNR and CDR2 is FQNEAQ in the germline V gene (reference sequence). The CDR3 sequence is 15 residues long. V shed 5 bases and J shed 0 bases, with 11 bases lying between them. The CDR3: CASSPEGLSNQPQHF. CDR3 nucleotides: TGTGCCAGCAGCCCAGAGGGACTTAGCAATCAGCCCCAGCATTTT.

This clonotype has just a few counts. The CDR3 sequence: CASSYLSGDNEQFF. The CDR3 coding sequence is TGTGCCAGCAGTTACTTGTCGGGGGACAATGAGCAGTTCTTC. The rearrangement links TRBV6-2 or TRBV6-3 to TRBJ2-1; tentative D call: TRBD2 (6 bases). From germline, CDR1 is MNHEY and CDR2 SVGEGT. V dropped 1 base and J dropped 5 bases, with 9 bases sitting between them. The CDR3 loop spans 14 amino acids.

Of note for this clonotype: A read error is likely, as this CDR3 ends without the conserved phenylalanine or tryptophan. The DNA of the CDR3 is TGTGCCAGCAGCCCACCGGGACAGCCTAACAATGAGCAGTTCTCC. This sequence encodes CASSPPGQPNNEQFS. The chain links TRBV7-9 to TRBJ2-1, with 7 bases that match TRBD1. Germline CDR1 is SEHNR and CDR2 is FQNEAQ (reference sequence). Trimming removed 5 bases from V and 5 bases from J; junction bases left unmatched: 9. CDR3 length: 15 amino acids.

This clonotype has a handful of counts. The V call is TRBV21-1, the J call TRBJ2-4. TRBV21-1 is tagged as a pseudogene. The CDR3 contains 16 residues. In nucleotides, the CDR3 is TGTGCCAGCAGCAAACGACGGAGTCGAGCCAAAAACATTCAGTACTTC. Its protein is CASSKRRSRAKNIQYF.

This clonotype was seen only a few times. The J gene is TRBJ2-4, the V gene TRBV25-1; TRBD2 might be the D (6 bases). V was cut by 4 bases and J by 1 base, with 17 bases left in between. The CDR3 extends over 17 amino acids. CDR1 MGHDK and CDR2 SYGVNS come from the germline V gene. CDR3 nucleotide sequence: TGTGCCAGCAGTGCGCTCGGTTCGGGGGATGCCAAAAACATTCAGTACTTC. Its protein product is CASSALGSGDAKNIQYF.

The CDR3 region has the DNA TGTGCCAGCAGTTTTATGGGTGAGCAGTACTTC. This gives the protein CASSFMGEQYF. V usage is TRBV12-3 or TRBV12-4 and J usage is TRBJ2-7; D unclear. The germline V and J ends were trimmed by 3 bases and 7 bases, with 7 bases remaining between them. The CDR3 extends over 11 amino acids.

This clonotype was counted a few times. J is TRBJ2-7 and V is TRBV7-9; 7 nucleotides align to TRBD1. Unmatched junction bases numbered 9, after V lost 5 bases and J lost 2 bases. Germline values: CDR1 SEHNR, CDR2 FQNEAQ (reference sequence). CDR3 length equals 15 residues. CDR3 DNA: TGTGCCAGCAGCCAGGGACAGTCAGACCCCTACGAGCAGTACTTC. It encodes CASSQGQSDPYEQYF.

The gene calls are TRBV20-1 and TRBJ1-6; D call uncertain. Germline CDR1 reads DFQATT; CDR2 reads SNEGSKA (reference sequence). The CDR3 totals 13 residues. Trimming cost V 3 bases and J 6 bases, with 9 bases left between them. In DNA, the CDR3 is TGCAGTGCTAGGGAGAGGAGTAATTCACCCCTCCACTTT. It translates to CSARERSNSPLHF.

This clonotype showed up just once. The V call is TRBV19, the J call TRBJ1-5, with no clear D. V lost 2 bases and J 4 bases, leaving 9 bases between the germline ends. In germline, CDR1 is LNHDA, CDR2 SQIVND (reference sequence). This CDR3 has 14 residues. The CDR3: CASSINSGNQPQHF. CDR3 coding DNA: TGTGCCAGTAGTATAAATTCGGGGAATCAGCCCCAGCATTTT.

This clonotype was picked up a small number of times. V gene TRBV2 combines with J gene TRBJ2-6, with 7 bases lining up with TRBD2. V gave up 6 bases and J gave up 0 bases; unmatched junction bases: 2. CDR1 is SNHLY, CDR2 FYNNEI, per germline. The CDR3 sequence is 15 residues long. CDR3 sequence reads: CASSLADSGANVLTF. CDR3 DNA sequence: TGTGCCAGCAGCCTAGCGGACTCTGGGGCCAACGTCCTGACTTTC.